The TCR beta chain under discussion was sequenced for a study of PD-1 blockade in mismatch repair-deficient tumors. Study-wide background: Patients had eleven to twelve mismatch repair-deficient cancer types, all previously treated and progressing. Study findings and constraints: After pembrolizumab, tumor-resident clones rose rapidly, then generally contracted before radiologic responses.

The table came from immunoSEQ multiplex PCR; TCRdb's copy has only in-frame clones and leaves some out. The repertoire holds 95,000 to 150,000 clones, around 86% seen once, with roughly 13% in the top ten. This clone was detected only a few times. Its antigen is unknown. V lost 6 bases to trimming and J lost 3 bases, with 11 bases between them. The CDR3 spans 13 residues. Germline values: CDR1 MNHEY, CDR2 SVGAGI. PCR or immunohistochemistry showed mismatch repair deficiency in every enrolled patient. The sequences come from peripheral blood, collected 44 weeks after starting pembrolizumab. The chain couples TRBV6-5 to TRBJ1-2; no clear D. This TCR derives from an adult with mismatch repair-deficient cancer. The CDR3 region has the DNA TGTGCCAGCAGGTTCGTCAGAGACTATGGCTACACCTTC. Translating gives CASRFVRDYGYTF.